This TCR beta chain was recovered during a study of blood T cell repertoires in COVID-19 (dated by TCRdb to about 2020). Study-level background: Recovered participants in ImmuneRACE Cohort 3 were defined as having two consecutive negative NP/OP PCR tests, clearance from a healthcare professional, or resolution of symptoms. Collaborator samples came from the United States, Italy and Spain and covered acute and convalescent phases of COVID-19. The material from the prospective study consisted of cDNA or gDNA derived from T cells, B-cell-depleted T cells, or PBMCs. Subjects who had been exposed to COVID-19, were actively infected with it, or had recovered from it provided the deeply sampled blood TCRbeta repertoires that made up the dataset. The repertoires were released in a freely available public database intended as a resource for research on the immune response to SARS-CoV-2. The samples were drawn from the first 160 participants of the ongoing ImmuneRACE study and from 950 to 1,500 subjects provided by 6 global collaborators. Nearly every sample came with metadata listing a de-identified subject ID, COVID-19 status, age in years and sex. Where HLA class I and class II types were available, the types were taken from metadata supplied by the sample provider, not from assay-based typing.

In the prospective study, participants were roughly 18 to 100 years old, resided in under 30 geographic areas of the United States, and were enrolled through a virtual design. Cohort assignment in the prospective study relied on participant-reported clinical history from a screening survey and a study questionnaire. In the prospective study, mobile phlebotomists collected whole blood, serum and a nasopharyngeal or oropharyngeal swab from each participant. Additional blood draws and questionnaires over a 2-month period could optionally be provided by prospective study participants. Before DNA extraction, prospective study blood samples were shipped either frozen or at room temperature. The immunoSEQ Assay, a bias-controlled multiplex PCR, was used to amplify TCRbeta CDR3 regions from genomic DNA. From the authors' description of their analysis: Nucleated cell counts per sample were estimated from amplification of reference gene primers within the assay. Sequence reads were collapsed and filtered to measure the absolute abundance of every unique TCRbeta CDR3 rearrangement. For each sample, productive Simpson clonality was calculated as the square root of Simpson's diversity index over productive rearrangements. The table was pulled from immuneACCESS by TCRdb, which kept in-frame rearrangements only. Such tables lose some clones; where checked, under half of the loss comes from unresolved V genes, and the rest has no known cause. The V and J calls and the clone size are those of that table, but D and trimming were determined from the DNA. The sample includes a few hundred thousand clones, with 85% to 90% observed a single time. 3.1% of the sample rests with the top ten.

About this clone: Its antigen is currently not known. No base quality information exists; no much larger clone differs at one position.

Points the paper makes about the study in general: How much clinical and demographic metadata was included differed by source and by participant, and the metadata was provided uncurated.

This receptor was identified in a woman in her forties or fifties in a cohort exposed to, infected with or recovered from COVID-19 (not recorded which). Sequenced: PBMCs or T cells enriched from blood (not recorded which).

The CDR3: CASSPYSFQETQYF. In nucleotides, the sequence is TGTGCCAGCAGCCCGTATAGCTTTCAAGAGACCCAGTACTTC. The chain joins TRBV5-6 to TRBJ2-5, with the identity of the D gene unclear. The germline ends are 12 bases apart after V is trimmed by 4 bases and J by 2 bases. CDR1 and CDR2 were assigned from the germline V gene as SGHDT and YYEEEE. From cysteine to phenylalanine, the CDR3 is 14 amino acids long. Only the CDR3 part of the read is kept: 42 bases, read in frame from the first base.